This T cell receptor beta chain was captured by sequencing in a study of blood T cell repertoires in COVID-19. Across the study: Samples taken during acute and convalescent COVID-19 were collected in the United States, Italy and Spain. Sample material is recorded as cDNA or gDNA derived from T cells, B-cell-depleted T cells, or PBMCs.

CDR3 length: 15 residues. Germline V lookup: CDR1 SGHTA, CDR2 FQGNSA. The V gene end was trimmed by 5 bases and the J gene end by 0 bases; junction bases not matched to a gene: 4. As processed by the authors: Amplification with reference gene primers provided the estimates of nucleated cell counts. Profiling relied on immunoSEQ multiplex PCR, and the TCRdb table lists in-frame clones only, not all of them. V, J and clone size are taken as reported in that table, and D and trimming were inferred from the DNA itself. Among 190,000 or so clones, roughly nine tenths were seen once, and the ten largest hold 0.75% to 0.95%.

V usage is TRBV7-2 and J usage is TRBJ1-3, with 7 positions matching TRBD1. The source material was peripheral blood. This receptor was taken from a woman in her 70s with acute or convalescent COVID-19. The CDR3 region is CASSRDRSSGNTIYF. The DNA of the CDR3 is TGTGCCAGCAGCCGGGACAGAAGCTCTGGAAACACCATATATTTT.